Below, 21 T cell receptor beta chains from the same sample are listed, as sequenced in a study of blood T cell repertoires in COVID-19. Generated by immunoSEQ multiplex PCR, the TCRdb table keeps only in-frame clones and is missing some. The sample contains roughly 200,000 clones, around 80% of which appear only once. Sequences were obtained from peripheral blood. All receptors derive from a man in his forties with active or convalescent COVID-19.

CDR3 residues: CASSLAFWEAGGVHTQYF. The DNA for the CDR3 is TGTGCCAGCAGCTTAGCTTTCTGGGAAGCGGGGGGGGTCCATACGCAGTATTTT. V and J are TRBV11-3 and TRBJ2-3, with 10 bases fitting TRBD2. The CDR3 runs to 18 residues. CDR1 is SGHNT and CDR2 is YENEEA in the germline V gene. The J segment lost 7 bases and the V segment lost 1 base, leaving 14 bases of the junction unmatched.

This CDR3 is CARSLGGANNEKLFF. The CDR3 DNA is TGTGCCAGAAGCTTAGGGGGCGCGAATAACGAAAAACTGTTTTTT. The chain carries TRBV5-3 and TRBJ1-4; 7 positions match TRBD1. TRBV5-3 is an ORF for which the function is uncertain. The CDR3 is 15 amino acids. Losses at the gene ends were 2 bases for V and 8 bases for J; bases not matched to a gene: 9.

The chain joins TRBV10-3 to TRBJ1-4, with D possibly matching TRBD1 (5 bases). Germline V gene sequence: CDR1 ENHRY, CDR2 SYGVKD. The CDR3 spans 15 residues. Trimming took 6 bases from V and 4 from J, leaving 15 bases between them. CDR3 protein: CAISPTDSHNEKLFF. The CDR3 nucleotides read TGTGCCATCAGCCCCACCGACAGCCATAATGAAAAACTGTTTTTT.

This chain uses TRBV5-4 with TRBJ2-7; 8 bases line up with TRBD1. CDR1 SGHNT and CDR2 YYREEE come from the germline V gene (reference sequence). The CDR3 length is 15 residues. V trimming: 0 bases; J trimming: 4 bases; junction bases outside the gene matches: 6. The CDR3 DNA is TGTGCCAGCAGCTTGGCCGGGACAGGCAGGTACGAGCAGTACTTC. Its translation: CASSLAGTGRYEQYF. Drawing the rest from reference TRBV5-4 and TRBJ2-7, the complete variable domain is ETGVTQSPTHLIKTRGQQVTLRCSSQSGHNTVSWYQQALGQGPQFIFQYYREEENGRGNFPPRFSGLQFPNYSSELNVNALELDDSALYLCASSLAGTGRYEQYFGPGTRLTVT.

This clone was seen just once. A read error may account for a junction end that differs from germline. The V gene is TRBV7-3, the J gene TRBJ1-2; 7 bases match TRBD1. From germline, CDR1 is SGHTA and CDR2 FQGTGA. There are 15 residues in the CDR3. The CDR3 loop is CASSLTGAANYGYTF. CDR3 DNA sequence: TGTGCCAGCAGTTTAACAGGGGCGGCTAACTATGGCTACACCTTC.

V gene TRBV6-5 combines with J gene TRBJ1-2; D gene unclear. The CDR3 is made up of 14 amino acids. Germline assignment: CDR1 MNHEY and CDR2 SVGAGI. V shed 7 bases and J shed 4 bases, with 16 bases lying between them. In DNA form, the CDR3 reads TGTGCCAGCACTCCGCGGCAGTCGGCCTATGGCTACACCTTC. Encoded protein: CASTPRQSAYGYTF.

CDR3 loop: CAWSGSSGFTDTQYF. CDR3 DNA: TGTGCCTGGAGTGGCTCTAGCGGTTTCACAGATACGCAGTATTTT. The gene calls are TRBV30 and TRBJ2-3; 7 bases line up with TRBD2. Germline V gene lookup returns CDR1 GTSNPN and CDR2 SVGIG (reference sequence). The J segment lost 2 bases and the V segment lost 1 base, leaving 6 bases of the junction unmatched. CDR3 length: 15 residues. Together with reference TRBV30 and TRBJ2-3, the CDR3 gives the full variable domain: SQTIHQWPATLVQPVGSPLSLECTVEGTSNPNLYWYRQAAGRGLQLLFYSVGIGQISSEVPQNLSASRPQDRQFILSSKKLLLSDSGFYLCAWSGSSGFTDTQYFGPGTRLTVL.

V and J are TRBV6-6 and TRBJ2-7; D may be TRBD2 (6 bases). Germline CDR1 MNHNY, CDR2 SVGAGI (reference sequence). Deletions cut 2 bases from V and 3 bases from J, with 11 bases between. The CDR3 runs 14 residues. CDR3 protein: CASSYSGRNYEQYF. DNA of the CDR3: TGTGCCAGCAGTTACAGCGGGCGGAACTACGAGCAGTACTTC.

The chain links TRBV10-3 to TRBJ1-2, with no clear D. Germline V lookup: CDR1 ENHRY, CDR2 SYGVKD. V lost 4 bases, J lost 2 bases, and 8 bases lay in between. The CDR3 runs 13 residues. CDR3: CAISGRENYGYTF. The CDR3 DNA follows: TGTGCCATCAGTGGGAGGGAAAACTATGGCTACACCTTC.

This chain uses TRBV5-7 with TRBJ2-7, with TRBD1 matching 7 bases. TRBV5-7 is classed as an ORF, of uncertain function. With V trimmed by 3 bases and J by 0 bases, 3 bases remained unmatched. The CDR3 has 14 amino acids. CDR3 nucleotides: TGTGCCAGCAGCTCGGGACAGTGCTCCTACGAGCAGTACTTC. It encodes CASSSGQCSYEQYF.

A note on this clone: This specimen includes other DNA sequences encoding the same CDR3. The chain has TRBV6-2 or TRBV6-3 and TRBJ1-1; 8 bases map to TRBD1. There are 14 residues in the CDR3. Looked up from germline, CDR1 is MNHEY and CDR2 is SVGEGT. V was pared by 2 bases and J by 4 bases, with 3 bases of the junction left unmatched. CDR3 DNA: TGTGCCAGCAGTTACACTGACAGGGGCACTGAAGCTTTCTTT. Protein: CASSYTDRGTEAFF.

V usage is TRBV14 and J usage is TRBJ1-6; D perhaps matches TRBD1 (6 bases). The germline V gene has CDR1 SGHDN and CDR2 FVKESK. The V end was cut by 1 base, the J end by 7 bases, with 11 bases between. CDR3 length: 15 amino acids. The DNA of the CDR3 is TGTGCCAGCAGCCAAGCCCTAAGGGGGAATTCACCCCTCCACTTT. Amino acid sequence: CASSQALRGNSPLHF. The whole variable domain, filled in from reference TRBV14 and TRBJ1-6, reads EAGVTQFPSHSVIEKGQTVTLRCDPISGHDNLYWYRRVMGKEIKFLLHFVKESKQDESGMPNNRFLAERTGGTYSTLKVQPAELEDSGVYFCASSQALRGNSPLHFGNGTRLTVT.

J is TRBJ1-3 and V is TRBV6-6, with D possibly TRBD1 on 6 matching bases. From germline, CDR1 is MNHNY and CDR2 SVGAGI (reference sequence). This CDR3 is built from 14 residues. Trimming removed 2 bases at V and 5 bases at J, with 10 bases between. The CDR3: CASSYAGARNTIYF. CDR3 nucleotides: TGTGCCAGCAGTTACGCGGGGGCGAGAAACACCATATATTTT.

The chain recombines TRBV5-5 with TRBJ2-7; 8 bases are shared with TRBD2. Germline CDR1 SGHKS, CDR2 YYEKEE (reference sequence). V lost 2 bases and J lost 1; bases outside the gene matches: 5. The CDR3 is 15 amino acids. CDR3 sequence: CASSFAGGDSYEQYF. The DNA for the CDR3 is TGTGCCAGCAGCTTCGCGGGGGGCGATTCCTACGAGCAGTACTTC.

This clone was counted a single time. The gene calls are TRBV5-1 and TRBJ2-7, with 11 nucleotides matching TRBD1. CDR3 length: 16 residues. Per the germline V gene, CDR1 is SGHRS and CDR2 is YFSETQ. V trimming: 4 bases; J trimming: 2 bases; junction bases outside the gene matches: 8. The CDR3 loop is CASSLGGGQGAYEQYF. Here the CDR3 DNA reads TGCGCCAGCAGCCTGGGCGGGGGACAGGGGGCCTACGAGCAGTACTTC.

This sequence joins TRBV19 and TRBJ1-5; no definite D call. The CDR3 is made up of 15 amino acids. Per germline, CDR1 LNHDA and CDR2 SQIVND (reference sequence). The V end was cut by 2 bases, the J end by 0 bases, with 8 bases between. The DNA of the CDR3 is TGTGCCAGTAGTATATTCAGTTATAGCAATCAGCCCCAGCATTTT. Translation: CASSIFSYSNQPQHF. Using reference TRBV19 and TRBJ1-5 for the parts outside the CDR3, the full variable domain is DGGITQSPKYLFRKEGQNVTLSCEQNLNHDAMYWYRQDPGQGLRLIYYSQIVNDFQKGDIAEGYSVSREKKESFPLTVTSAQKNPTAFYLCASSIFSYSNQPQHFGDGTRLSIL.

The chain carries TRBV4-2 and TRBJ1-5; D remains ambiguous. The CDR3 runs 13 residues. Germline V gene lookup returns CDR1 LGHNA and CDR2 YNFKEQ. The V end lost 4 bases, the J end lost 4 bases, and 8 bases lay between the germline ends. CDR3 DNA sequence: TGTGCCAGCAGCCCGCAAGAGAATCAGCCCCAGCATTTT. Amino acids: CASSPQENQPQHF.

This chain connects TRBV30 to TRBJ2-1; TRBD2 is a possible D gene (5 bases). Per germline, CDR1 GTSNPN and CDR2 SVGIG (reference sequence). The V end lost 0 bases, the J end lost 9 bases, and 9 bases lay between the germline ends. This CDR3 spans 12 amino acids. As DNA, the CDR3 is TGTGCCTGGAGTGTACAAAGCGGTGAGCAGTTCTTC. Its translation is CAWSVQSGEQFF.

The chain recombines TRBV19 with TRBJ1-2, with TRBD1 identical over 9 bases. The ends lost 7 bases at V and 2 bases at J; junction bases unmatched: 8. The CDR3 is made up of 15 amino acids. Germline assignment: CDR1 LNHDA and CDR2 SQIVND (reference sequence). CDR3 DNA: TGTGCCAGTACCCGGGACAGGGCTAGGAACTATGGCTACACCTTC. Its protein is CASTRDRARNYGYTF.

In this sample, this clone turned up once. The chain carries TRBV5-6 and TRBJ1-4; D remains ambiguous. CDR1 SGHDT and CDR2 YYEEEE come from the germline V gene. The CDR3 contains 16 residues. The V gene lost 0 bases and the J gene lost 0 bases, with 9 bases spanning the gap. The CDR3 loop is CASSLATGTTNEKLFF. As DNA, the CDR3 is TGTGCCAGCAGCTTGGCAACGGGTACAACTAATGAAAAACTGTTTTTT.

The chain recombines TRBV7-2 with TRBJ1-6, with TRBD1 matching 8 bases. Looked up from germline, CDR1 is SGHTA and CDR2 is FQGNSA. The CDR3 covers 14 residues. The J segment lost 7 bases and the V segment lost 6 bases, leaving 5 bases of the junction unmatched. The CDR3 DNA sequence: TGTGCCAGCAGAAGGACAGGGAGGAATTCACCCCTCCACTTT. Its protein is CASRRTGRNSPLHF.